The 9 T cell receptor beta chains given below trace back to one sample, sequenced in a study of blood T cell repertoires in COVID-19. TCRdb's table, derived via immunoSEQ multiplex PCR, lists solely in-frame clones and lacks some. Among around 200,000 clones listed, approximately 88% were seen once. The sample consisted of peripheral blood. Every receptor here comes from a woman aged 40 to 50 with COVID-19, enrolled during active disease.

The V gene is TRBV29-1, the J gene TRBJ1-2; TRBD1 matches at 9 bases. J lost 8 bases, V lost 3 bases, and 13 bases had no gene match. The CDR3 contains 15 residues. The germline V gene has CDR1 SQVTM and CDR2 ANQGSEA. The CDR3: CSVEGTGTYSGGYTF. The CDR3 DNA reads as TGCAGCGTTGAGGGGACAGGGACCTACAGCGGGGGCTACACCTTC.

This clone occurred a few times. This chain connects TRBV11-3 to TRBJ1-4; 7 nucleotides agree with TRBD1. CDR3 size: 17 residues. Germline V lookup: CDR1 SGHNT, CDR2 YENEEA. V was clipped by 5 bases and J by 7 bases; unmatched bases: 16. The CDR3 DNA is TGTGCCAGCAGCACCCCCCCGGACAGGCCGAGCATTGAAAAACTGTTTTTT. Translation: CASSTPPDRPSIEKLFF. The full variable domain, rest sourced from reference TRBV11-3 and TRBJ1-4, is EAGVVQSPRYKIIEKKQPVAFWCNPISGHNTLYWYLQNLGQGPELLIRYENEEAVDDSQLPKDRFSAERLKGVDSTLKIQPAELGDSAVYLCASSTPPDRPSIEKLFFGSGTQLSVL.

CDR3 in amino acids: CASSLPGYGELFF. The CDR3 nucleotides are TGTGCCAGCAGTCTACCAGGGTACGGGGAGCTGTTTTTT. The gene calls are TRBV12-3 or TRBV12-4 and TRBJ2-2, with D maybe TRBD1 (5 bases). The CDR3 loop spans 13 amino acids. With 5 bases removed from V and 7 bases from J, the gap between germline ends came to 11 bases.

The chain links TRBV7-2 to TRBJ1-5; D is perhaps TRBD1 (6 bases). The germline V and J ends were trimmed by 0 bases and 4 bases, with 19 bases remaining between them. CDR1 SGHTA and CDR2 FQGNSA come from the germline V gene. The CDR3 has 18 amino acids. CDR3 coding DNA: TGTGCCAGCAGCTTAGCCGACCGCCACAGGGATACTAATCAGCCCCAGCATTTT. It yields the protein CASSLADRHRDTNQPQHF.

This chain uses TRBV19 with TRBJ1-1, with D tentatively TRBD1 (6 bases). CDR1 LNHDA and CDR2 SQIVND come from the germline V gene (reference sequence). The ends were cut back, 3 bases at V and 3 bases at J, with 17 bases in the middle. CDR3 length: 16 amino acids. The CDR3 spells CASSIWGQGRYTEAFF. CDR3 sequence (DNA): TGTGCCAGTAGTATCTGGGGGCAGGGTAGGTACACTGAAGCTTTCTTT.

The chain uses TRBV21-1 and TRBJ2-7; TRBD1, the table's D call, lacks a check against the DNA. TRBV21-1 is a known pseudogene. This CDR3 has 14 amino acids. The CDR3 coding sequence is TGTGCCAGCAGCTCTACTCGGACAAGGGTCGAGCAGTACTTC. Its translation: CASSSTRTRVEQYF.

This chain uses TRBV12-3 or TRBV12-4 with TRBJ1-2; D is undetermined. The CDR3 has 12 residues. Trimming removed 5 bases at V and 7 bases at J, with 11 bases between. The DNA for the CDR3 is TGTGCCAGCAGTGGTAGTCTTCTTGGCTACACCTTC. It specifies CASSGSLLGYTF.

The chain recombines TRBV3-1 (or the pseudogene TRBV3-2) with TRBJ1-2; D not resolved. This CDR3 region has 13 residues. From germline, CDR1 is LGHDT and CDR2 YNNKEL (reference sequence). With 3 bases removed from V and 6 bases from J, the gap between germline ends came to 11 bases. CDR3 sequence: CASSHPVSDGYTF. The DNA of the CDR3 is TGTGCCAGCAGCCACCCCGTGAGCGATGGCTACACCTTC.

The table lists this clone with many counts. This chain joins TRBV7-9 and TRBJ1-5; TRBD1 agrees at 8 bases. Germline V CDR1 and CDR2: SEHNR, FQNEAQ (reference sequence). The CDR3 has 12 amino acids. V lost 8 bases and J lost 15; bases outside the gene matches: 12. The CDR3 protein is CASRTQQGAMHF. For the CDR3, the DNA is TGTGCCAGCCGCACTCAGCAGGGGGCCATGCATTTT.